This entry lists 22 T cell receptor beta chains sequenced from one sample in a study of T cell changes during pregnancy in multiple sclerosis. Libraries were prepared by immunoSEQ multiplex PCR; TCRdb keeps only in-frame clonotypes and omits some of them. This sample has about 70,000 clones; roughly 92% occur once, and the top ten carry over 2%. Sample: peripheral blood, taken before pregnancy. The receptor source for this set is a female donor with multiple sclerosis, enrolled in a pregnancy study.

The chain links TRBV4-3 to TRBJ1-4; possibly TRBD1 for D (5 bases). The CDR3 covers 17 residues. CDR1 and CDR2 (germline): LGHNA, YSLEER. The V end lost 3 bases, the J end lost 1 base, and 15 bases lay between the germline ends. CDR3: CASSQAGSGGTNEKLFF. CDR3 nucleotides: TGCGCCAGCAGCCAGGCGGGCTCCGGGGGAACTAATGAAAAACTGTTTTTT.

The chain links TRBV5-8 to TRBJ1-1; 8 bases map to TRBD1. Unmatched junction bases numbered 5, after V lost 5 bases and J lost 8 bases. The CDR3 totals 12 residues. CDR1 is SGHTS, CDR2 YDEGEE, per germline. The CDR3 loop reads CASSSDRGEAFF. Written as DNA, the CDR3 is TGTGCCAGCAGTTCCGACAGGGGAGAAGCTTTCTTT. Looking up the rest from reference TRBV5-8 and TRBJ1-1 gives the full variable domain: EAGVTQSPTHLIKTRGQQATLRCSPISGHTSVYWYQQALGLGLQFLLWYDEGEERNRGNFPPRFSGRQFPNYSSELNVNALELEDSALYLCASSSDRGEAFFGQGTRLTVV.

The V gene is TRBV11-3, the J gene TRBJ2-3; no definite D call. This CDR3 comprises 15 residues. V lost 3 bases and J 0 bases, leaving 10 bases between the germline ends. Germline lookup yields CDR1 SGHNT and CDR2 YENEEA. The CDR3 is CASSFAQTSTDTQYF. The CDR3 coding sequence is TGTGCCAGCAGCTTCGCGCAGACTAGCACAGATACGCAGTATTTT.

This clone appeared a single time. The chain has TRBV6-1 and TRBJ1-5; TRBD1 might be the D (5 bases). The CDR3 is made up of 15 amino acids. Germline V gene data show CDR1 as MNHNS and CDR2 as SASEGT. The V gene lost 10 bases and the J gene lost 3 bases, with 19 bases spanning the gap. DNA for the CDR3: TGTGCCACCACTAAAAACACGGGGGACAATCAGCCCCAGCATTTT. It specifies CATTKNTGDNQPQHF.

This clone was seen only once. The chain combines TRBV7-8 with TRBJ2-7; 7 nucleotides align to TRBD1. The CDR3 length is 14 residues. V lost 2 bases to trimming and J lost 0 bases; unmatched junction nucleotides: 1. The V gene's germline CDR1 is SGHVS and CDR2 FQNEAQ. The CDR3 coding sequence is TGTGCCAGCAGCTTACGGGACAGCTCCTACGAGCAGTACTTC. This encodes CASSLRDSSYEQYF. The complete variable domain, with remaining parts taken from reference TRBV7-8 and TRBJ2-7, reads GAGVSQSPRYKVAKRGQDVALRCDPISGHVSLFWYQQALGQGPEFLTYFQNEAQLDKSGLPSDRFFAERPEGSVSTLKIQRTQQEDSAVYLCASSLRDSSYEQYFGPGTRLTVT.

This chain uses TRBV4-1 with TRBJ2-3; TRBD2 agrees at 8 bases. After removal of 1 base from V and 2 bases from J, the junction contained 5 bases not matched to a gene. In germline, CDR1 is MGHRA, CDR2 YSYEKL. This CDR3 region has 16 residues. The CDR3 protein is CASSQVWREVTDTQYF. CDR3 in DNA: TGCGCCAGCAGCCAAGTCTGGCGGGAGGTCACAGATACGCAGTATTTT.

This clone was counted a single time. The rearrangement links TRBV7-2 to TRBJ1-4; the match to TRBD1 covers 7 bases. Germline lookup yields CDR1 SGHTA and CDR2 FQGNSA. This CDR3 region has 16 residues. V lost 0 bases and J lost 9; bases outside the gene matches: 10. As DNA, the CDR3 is TGTGCCAGCAGCTTAGCTGGGCGAACACAGGGGAAAAAACTGTTTTTT. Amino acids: CASSLAGRTQGKKLFF. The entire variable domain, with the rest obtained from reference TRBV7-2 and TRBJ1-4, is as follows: GAGVSQSPSNKVTEKGKDVELRCDPISGHTALYWYRQSLGQGLEFLIYFQGNSAPDKSGLPSDRFSAERTGGSVSTLTIQRTQQEDSAVYLCASSLAGRTQGKKLFFGSGTQLSVL.

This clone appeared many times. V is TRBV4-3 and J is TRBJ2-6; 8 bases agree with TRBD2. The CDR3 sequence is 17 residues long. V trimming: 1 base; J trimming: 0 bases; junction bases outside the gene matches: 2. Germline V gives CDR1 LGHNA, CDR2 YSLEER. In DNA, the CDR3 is TGCGCCAGCAGCCAAGGGACTAGCAGCTCTGGGGCCAACGTCCTGACTTTC. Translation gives CASSQGTSSSGANVLTF.

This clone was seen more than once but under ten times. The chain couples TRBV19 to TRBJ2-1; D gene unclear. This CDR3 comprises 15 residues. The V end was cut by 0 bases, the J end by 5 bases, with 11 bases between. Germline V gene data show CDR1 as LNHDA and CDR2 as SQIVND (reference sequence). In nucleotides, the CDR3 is TGTGCCAGTAGTATAGAGTCCCTAGGAAACAATGAGCAGTTCTTC. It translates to CASSIESLGNNEQFF.

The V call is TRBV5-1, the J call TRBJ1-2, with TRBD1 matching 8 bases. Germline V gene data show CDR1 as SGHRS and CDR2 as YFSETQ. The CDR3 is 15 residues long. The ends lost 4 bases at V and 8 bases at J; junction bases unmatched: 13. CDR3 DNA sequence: TGCGCCAGCAGCGTACAGAAACAGGGGGAGTACGGCTACACCTTC. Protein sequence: CASSVQKQGEYGYTF.

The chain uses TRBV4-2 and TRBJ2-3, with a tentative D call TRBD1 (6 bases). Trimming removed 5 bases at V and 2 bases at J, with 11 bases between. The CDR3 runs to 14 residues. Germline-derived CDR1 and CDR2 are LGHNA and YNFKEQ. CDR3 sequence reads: CASSSGQITDTQYF. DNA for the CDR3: TGTGCCAGCAGCTCGGGACAAATCACAGATACGCAGTATTTT.

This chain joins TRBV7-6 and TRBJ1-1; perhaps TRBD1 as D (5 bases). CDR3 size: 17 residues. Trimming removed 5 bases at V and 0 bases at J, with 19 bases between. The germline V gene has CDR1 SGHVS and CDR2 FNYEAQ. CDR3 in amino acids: CASSLRQMNIMNTEAFF. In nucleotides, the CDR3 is TGTGCCAGCAGCCTACGACAGATGAATATTATGAACACTGAAGCTTTCTTT. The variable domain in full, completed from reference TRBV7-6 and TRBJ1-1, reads GAGVSQSPRYKVTKRGQDVALRCDPISGHVSLYWYRQALGQGPEFLTYFNYEAQQDKSGLPNDRFSAERPEGSISTLTIQRTEQRDSAMYRCASSLRQMNIMNTEAFFGQGTRLTVV.

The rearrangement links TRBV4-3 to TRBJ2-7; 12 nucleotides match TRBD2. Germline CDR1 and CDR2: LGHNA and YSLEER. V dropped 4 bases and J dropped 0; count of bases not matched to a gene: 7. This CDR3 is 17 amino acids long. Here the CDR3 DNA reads TGCGCCAGCAGCCGACAAGCGGGACTAGCGGGCTCCTACGAGCAGTACTTC. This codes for CASSRQAGLAGSYEQYF.

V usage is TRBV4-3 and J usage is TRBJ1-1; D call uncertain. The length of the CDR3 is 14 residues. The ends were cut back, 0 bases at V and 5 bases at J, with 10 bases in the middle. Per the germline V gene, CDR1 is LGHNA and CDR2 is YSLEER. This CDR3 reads CASSQDRGRTEAFF. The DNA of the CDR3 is TGCGCCAGCAGCCAAGATCGAGGGAGAACTGAAGCTTTCTTT.

CDR3 sequence (DNA): TGTGCCAGCAGCTTGGGTCTAGCGGAGACGAACACCGGGGAGCTGTTTTTT. It specifies CASSLGLAETNTGELFF. This chain links TRBV5-4 with TRBJ2-2; 7 nucleotides agree with TRBD2. V shed 0 bases, J shed 0 bases, and the junction held 5 bases outside the gene matches. From germline, CDR1 is SGHNT and CDR2 YYREEE (reference sequence). The CDR3 loop spans 17 amino acids.

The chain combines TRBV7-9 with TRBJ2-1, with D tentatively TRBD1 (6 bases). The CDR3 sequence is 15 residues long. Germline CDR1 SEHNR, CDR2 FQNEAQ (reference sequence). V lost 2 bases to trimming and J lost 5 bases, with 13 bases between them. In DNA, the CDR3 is TGTGCCAGCAGCTTATCCATCGGGACACACAATGAGCAGTTCTTC. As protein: CASSLSIGTHNEQFF.

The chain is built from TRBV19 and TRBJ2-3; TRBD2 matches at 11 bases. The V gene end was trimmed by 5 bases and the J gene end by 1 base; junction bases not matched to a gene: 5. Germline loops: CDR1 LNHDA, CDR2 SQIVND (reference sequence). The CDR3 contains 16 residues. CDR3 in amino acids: CASSSWTSGRTDTQYF. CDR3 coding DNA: TGTGCCAGTAGTTCGTGGACTAGCGGGCGCACAGATACGCAGTATTTT.

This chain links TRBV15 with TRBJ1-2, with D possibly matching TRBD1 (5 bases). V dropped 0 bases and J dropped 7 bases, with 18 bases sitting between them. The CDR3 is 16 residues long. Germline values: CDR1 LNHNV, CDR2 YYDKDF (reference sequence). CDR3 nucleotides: TGTGCCACCAGCAGAGATCTGCTAGTAGGGGTCGGTGGCTACACCTTC. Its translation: CATSRDLLVGVGGYTF. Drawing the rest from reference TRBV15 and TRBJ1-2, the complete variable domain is DAMVIQNPRYQVTQFGKPVTLSCSQTLNHNVMYWYQQKSSQAPKLLFHYYDKDFNNEADTPDNFQSRRPNTSFCFLDIRSPGLGDTAMYLCATSRDLLVGVGGYTFGSGTRLTVV.

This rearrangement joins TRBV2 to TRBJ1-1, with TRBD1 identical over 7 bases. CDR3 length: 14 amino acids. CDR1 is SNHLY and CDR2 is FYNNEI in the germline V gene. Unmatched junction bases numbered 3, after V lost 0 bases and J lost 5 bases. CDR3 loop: CASSEAVRGTEAFF. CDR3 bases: TGTGCCAGCAGTGAAGCGGTCAGGGGGACTGAAGCTTTCTTT.

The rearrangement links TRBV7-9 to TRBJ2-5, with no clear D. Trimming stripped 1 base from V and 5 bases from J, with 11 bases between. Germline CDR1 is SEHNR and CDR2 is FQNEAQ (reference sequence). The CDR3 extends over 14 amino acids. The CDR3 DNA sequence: TGTGCCAGCAGCTTAGGTCCGACAAAGGAGACCCAGTACTTC. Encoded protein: CASSLGPTKETQYF. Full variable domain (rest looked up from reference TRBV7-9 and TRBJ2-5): DTGVSQNPRHKITKRGQNVTFRCDPISEHNRLYWYRQTLGQGPEFLTYFQNEAQLEKSRLLSDRFSAERPKGSFSTLEIQRTEQGDSAMYLCASSLGPTKETQYFGPGTRLLVL.

The CDR3: CASSERDTEAFF. DNA of the CDR3: TGTGCCAGCAGCGAGAGGGACACTGAAGCTTTCTTT. The chain links TRBV7-9 to TRBJ1-1; D is unresolved. The CDR3 loop spans 12 amino acids. Germline V gene sequence: CDR1 SEHNR, CDR2 FQNEAQ (reference sequence). With 5 bases removed from V and 3 bases from J, the gap between germline ends came to 7 bases.

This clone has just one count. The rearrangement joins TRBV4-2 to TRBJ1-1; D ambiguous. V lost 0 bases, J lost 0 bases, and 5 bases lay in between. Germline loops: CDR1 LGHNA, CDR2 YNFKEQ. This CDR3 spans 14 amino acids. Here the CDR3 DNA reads TGTGCCAGCAGCCAAGAATCGGTGAACACTGAAGCTTTCTTT. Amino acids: CASSQESVNTEAFF.